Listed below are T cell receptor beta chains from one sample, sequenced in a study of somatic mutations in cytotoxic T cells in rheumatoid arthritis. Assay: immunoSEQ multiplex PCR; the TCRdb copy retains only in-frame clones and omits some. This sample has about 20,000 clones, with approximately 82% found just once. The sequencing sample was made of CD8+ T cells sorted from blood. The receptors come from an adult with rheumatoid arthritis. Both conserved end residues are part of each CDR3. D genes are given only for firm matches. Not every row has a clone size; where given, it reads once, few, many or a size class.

CDR3 protein: CASSRNSNQPQHF
CDR3 DNA: TGTGCCAGCAGTCGAAATAGCAATCAGCCCCAGCATTTT
V gene: TRBV6-4
D gene: NA
J gene: TRBJ1-5
clone size: NA

CDR3 protein: CASSTQGPGDNEQFF
CDR3 DNA: TGTGCCAGCAGTACTCAGGGGCCGGGGGACAATGAGCAGTTCTTC
V gene: TRBV21-1
D gene: NA
J gene: TRBJ2-1
clone size: once

CDR3 protein: CASSQERGDLWNSPLHF
CDR3 DNA: TGCGCCAGCAGCCAAGAGAGGGGGGATCTGTGGAATTCACCCCTCCACTTT
V gene: TRBV4-1
D gene: NA
J gene: TRBJ1-6
clone size: NA

CDR3 protein: CASRGSSGNTIYF
CDR3 DNA: TGTGCCAGCAGGGGCTCCTCTGGAAACACCATATATTTT
V gene: TRBV6-1
D gene: NA
J gene: TRBJ1-3
clone size: NA

CDR3 protein: CASSPTGAYSLQFF
CDR3 DNA: TGCGCCAGCAGCCCAACGGGGGCCTACTCTTTGCAGTTCTTC
V gene: TRBV5-1
D gene: NA
J gene: TRBJ2-1
clone size: NA

CDR3 protein: CASSEGDTSYEQYF
CDR3 DNA: TGTGCCAGCAGTGAAGGGGACACCTCCTACGAGCAGTACTTC
V gene: TRBV25-1
D gene: NA
J gene: TRBJ2-7
clone size: NA

CDR3 protein: CASSSGTTRTNTEAFF
CDR3 DNA: TGTGCCAGCAGCTCCGGGACAACACGTACGAACACTGAAGCTTTCTTT
V gene: TRBV11-2
D gene: NA
J gene: TRBJ1-1
clone size: NA

CDR3 protein: CASRTGGAHYGYTF
CDR3 DNA: TGTGCCAGCAGGACAGGGGGCGCCCACTATGGCTACACCTTC
V gene: TRBV6-5
D gene: TRBD1
J gene: TRBJ1-2
clone size: NA